This T cell receptor beta chain is from a study of T cell repertoires in cytomegalovirus infection. Study summary: Both recently identified HLA-C-restricted and well-studied HLA-B-restricted CMV epitopes were used in the study. Through public TCR beta signatures, both CMV infection and matching HLA type were indicated.

Details on this clonotype: Its antigen remains unknown.

V shed 3 bases and J shed 8 bases, with 12 bases lying between them. Germline V gene lookup returns CDR1 MNHEY and CDR2 SMNVEV (reference sequence). This CDR3 is built from 13 residues. Findings and caveats of the study: The study found HLA-C-restricted CMV-specific TCR beta clonotypes dominating the ex vivo response. Carriage of CMV together with the relevant HLA was identifiable through cumulative public TCR beta family frequency.

A single record per CDR3 protein comes from TCRdb applying MiXCR to the reads. The top ten clones hold over 10% of a sample with hundreds of thousands of distinct CDR3 sequences, approximately 32% of them seen once. This clonotype originated in a human donor in good health (CMV status not recorded). Some clones in this sample may be carry-over from other donors' samples. The specimen was cultured CD8+ T cells from PBMCs, collected from culture after CMV antigen stimulation. The V and J genes are TRBV27 and TRBJ2-3; no reliable D call. The DNA of the CDR3 is TGTGCCAGCAGTTTTCCGCGAGATGCTACGCAGTATTTT. Encoded protein: CASSFPRDATQYF.